This T cell receptor (beta chain) was captured in a study of shared clonotypes between healthy human individuals. Method: immunoSEQ multiplex PCR; TCRdb's copy keeps in-frame clones and lacks some. The sample carries over 2 million clones, less than 95% recorded once. The CDR3 has 18 amino acids. CDR1 is SQVTM, CDR2 ANQGSEA, per germline. Trimming removed 4 bases from V and 6 bases from J; junction bases left unmatched: 17. The TCR originated in a man aged 18 to 35 in good health. Some clones in this sample may be carry-over from other donors' samples. Sequences were obtained from naive CD4+ T cells from PBMCs. Subset indicated: CD45RA+ positively selected. This sequence joins TRBV29-1 and TRBJ2-7, with 14 bases identical to TRBD2. DNA for the CDR3: TGCAGCGTTGCCCAAAGGACTAGCGGGAGGCAGGTTGTACGCGAGCAGTACTTC. It encodes CSVAQRTSGRQVVREQYF.